This TCR beta chain originates from a study of blood T cell repertoires in COVID-19. Study in general: Sample material is recorded as cDNA or gDNA derived from T cells, B-cell-depleted T cells, or PBMCs.

Germline V gene sequence: CDR1 SGHRS, CDR2 YFSETQ. The length of the CDR3 is 15 residues. J lost 2 bases, V lost 2 bases, and 4 bases had no gene match. Source study methods: Cell counts per sample came from amplifying reference gene primers. Here immunoSEQ multiplex PCR was the method, and the copy in TCRdb shows in-frame clones only, minus some. V, J and clone size were drawn from that table, and D and trimming were deduced from the DNA. The sample holds over 150,000 clones, 85% seen once. The source material was PBMCs or T cells enriched from blood (not recorded which). This sequence joins TRBV5-1 and TRBJ2-7, with 10 bases identical to TRBD1. The receptor was isolated from a man aged 35 to 55 who had recovered from COVID-19. CDR3 nucleotide sequence: TGCGCCAGCAGCTTTTTCGGACAGGGGGCCTACGAGCAGTACTTC. This translates into CASSFFGQGAYEQYF.